These 25 T cell receptor beta chains came from one sample sequenced in a study of cytomegalovirus exposure and HLA in healthy donors. Use of 60 Vbeta and 13 Jbeta primers characterized the PCR. Some clones are missing from TCRdb's copy, which holds only in-frame ones; the method was immunoSEQ multiplex PCR. The repertoire holds around 100,000 clones, with roughly four fifths as singletons. Sequenced sample: PBMCs. The receptors derive from a woman in her 40s in good health and CMV-seropositive.

The gene calls are TRBV7-9 and TRBJ2-7; 8 bases map to TRBD2. The germline V gene encodes CDR1 SEHNR and CDR2 FQNEAQ (reference sequence). This CDR3 has 15 residues. V lost 4 bases and J lost 3; bases outside the gene matches: 8. CDR3 protein: CASSSGSGGLYEQYF. DNA for the CDR3: TGTGCCAGCAGCTCAGGCTCGGGAGGGCTCTACGAGCAGTACTTC. The full variable domain, its missing parts supplied by reference TRBV7-9 and TRBJ2-7, is DTGVSQNPRHKITKRGQNVTFRCDPISEHNRLYWYRQTLGQGPEFLTYFQNEAQLEKSRLLSDRFSAERPKGSFSTLEIQRTEQGDSAMYLCASSSGSGGLYEQYFGPGTRLTVT.

The chain is built from TRBV2 and TRBJ2-3; 8 bases fit TRBD2. V dropped 3 bases and J dropped 5; count of bases not matched to a gene: 13. Germline V CDR1 and CDR2: SNHLY, FYNNEI. The CDR3 runs 17 residues. DNA for the CDR3: TGTGCCAGCAGTGACACGCTTGGGCGGGAGGAGAGAGATACGCAGTATTTT. Protein product: CASSDTLGREERDTQYF. The full variable domain, in which reference TRBV2 and TRBJ2-3 provide the parts outside the CDR3, is EPEVTQTPSHQVTQMGQEVILRCVPISNHLYFYWYRQILGQKVEFLVSFYNNEISEKSEIFDDQFSVERPDGSNFTLKIRSTKLEDSAMYFCASSDTLGREERDTQYFGPGTRLTVL.

The chain is built from TRBV7-8 and TRBJ2-2; 9 bases align to TRBD2. This CDR3 comprises 16 residues. V gave up 7 bases and J gave up 0 bases; unmatched junction bases: 6. CDR1 and CDR2 from the germline V gene are SGHVS and FQNEAQ. This CDR3 reads CASNKREVANTGELFF. CDR3 bases: TGTGCCAGCAATAAGCGGGAGGTAGCGAACACCGGGGAGCTGTTTTTT.

This chain uses TRBV7-3 with TRBJ2-1; 7 bases are a match to TRBD1. J lost 1 base, V lost 5 bases, and 2 bases had no gene match. The germline CDR1 and CDR2 sequences are SGHTA and FQGTGA. This CDR3 region has 14 residues. CDR3 sequence: CASSKQGSYNEQFF. The CDR3 nucleotides read TGTGCCAGCAGCAAACAGGGGTCCTACAATGAGCAGTTCTTC. The entire variable domain, with the rest obtained from reference TRBV7-3 and TRBJ2-1, is as follows: GAGVSQTPSNKVTEKGKYVELRCDPISGHTALYWYRQSLGQGPEFLIYFQGTGAADDSGLPNDRFFAVRPEGSVSTLKIQRTERGDSAVYLCASSKQGSYNEQFFGPGTRLTVL.

This clone came up a few times. The V and J genes are TRBV7-2 and TRBJ2-7; 13 positions match TRBD2. Per germline, CDR1 SGHTA and CDR2 FQGNSA. The CDR3 is 16 amino acids. V lost 1 base, J lost 4 bases, and 4 bases stayed unmatched. In DNA form, the CDR3 reads TGTGCCAGCAGCTTAGGGGGGACTAGCGGGATTTACGAGCAGTACTTC. Translated: CASSLGGTSGIYEQYF.

V and J are TRBV7-9 and TRBJ2-1, with TRBD1 identical over 11 bases. The CDR3 runs 19 residues. V dropped 1 base and J dropped 1; count of bases not matched to a gene: 9. Germline loops: CDR1 SEHNR, CDR2 FQNEAQ (reference sequence). The CDR3 is CASSLGDRGYGDSYNEQFF. For the CDR3, the DNA is TGTGCCAGCAGCTTAGGGGACAGGGGGTATGGGGATTCCTACAATGAGCAGTTCTTC.

The V call is TRBV7-3, the J call TRBJ1-2; D is unclear. V lost 5 bases to trimming and J lost 4 bases, with 11 bases between them. The CDR3 spans 13 residues. The germline gives CDR1 SGHTA, CDR2 FQGTGA. The CDR3 nucleotides read TGTGCCAGCAGCCTTGACGGGTCCTATGGCTACACCTTC. It specifies CASSLDGSYGYTF.

The genes are TRBV19 and TRBJ2-5, with D unclear. This CDR3 is 13 amino acids long. V lost 1 base to trimming and J lost 5 bases, with 8 bases between them. Germline CDR1 LNHDA, CDR2 SQIVND (reference sequence). The CDR3 spells CASSIGGSETQYF. In DNA form, the CDR3 reads TGTGCCAGTAGTATAGGAGGTTCGGAGACCCAGTACTTC. Full variable domain (missing parts from reference TRBV19 and TRBJ2-5): DGGITQSPKYLFRKEGQNVTLSCEQNLNHDAMYWYRQDPGQGLRLIYYSQIVNDFQKGDIAEGYSVSREKKESFPLTVTSAQKNPTAFYLCASSIGGSETQYFGPGTRLLVL.

This chain links TRBV9 with TRBJ2-7, with D hard to call. Per the germline V gene, CDR1 is SGDLS and CDR2 is YYNGEE. The CDR3 has 14 residues. The V and J ends lost 0 bases and 2 bases respectively, with 9 bases between them. The CDR3 here is CASSVDPGTYEQYF. For the CDR3, the DNA is TGTGCCAGCAGCGTAGACCCGGGTACCTACGAGCAGTACTTC. Complete variable domain (other parts from reference TRBV9 and TRBJ2-7): DSGVTQTPKHLITATGQRVTLRCSPRSGDLSVYWYQQSLDQGLQFLIQYYNGEERAKGNILERFSAQQFPDLHSELNLSSLELGDSALYFCASSVDPGTYEQYFGPGTRLTVT.

The chain recombines TRBV7-9 with TRBJ1-1, with 7 bases lining up with TRBD1. Trimming at V came to 5 bases and at J to 1 base, leaving 4 bases not matched to a gene. In germline, CDR1 is SEHNR, CDR2 FQNEAQ (reference sequence). The CDR3 runs to 14 residues. CDR3 coding DNA: TGTGCCAGCAGCCTTGGGACAGCGAACACTGAAGCTTTCTTT. Translating it yields CASSLGTANTEAFF.

On this clone: Its ends do not fully match the called genes, so a read error is possible. The V and J genes are TRBV7-9 and TRBJ1-4; D is unclear. Per the germline V gene, CDR1 is SEHNR and CDR2 is FQNEAQ (reference sequence). The CDR3 sequence is 14 residues long. CDR3 in DNA: TGTTCCAGCAGCTTACAGACAACTAATGAAAAACTGTTTTTT. Translated: CSSSLQTTNEKLFF.

The V call is TRBV4-3, the J call TRBJ1-1, with D maybe TRBD1 (5 bases). The length of the CDR3 is 14 residues. V shed 7 bases and J shed 7 bases, with 19 bases lying between them. Germline values: CDR1 LGHNA, CDR2 YSLEER. The CDR3 coding sequence is TGCGCCAGCAACTTGGCCGCTGGGGGGGGTGAAGCTTTCTTT. Translated, it gives CASNLAAGGGEAFF.

The gene calls are TRBV2 and TRBJ2-6; 7 bases align to TRBD2. Germline loops: CDR1 SNHLY, CDR2 FYNNEI. V dropped 0 bases and J dropped 2; count of bases not matched to a gene: 7. The CDR3 runs 18 residues. CDR3 nucleotides: TGTGCCAGCAGTGAAGCGCGGGGGAGGGGTACTGGGGCCAACGTCCTGACTTTC. This encodes CASSEARGRGTGANVLTF.

This sequence joins TRBV4-3 and TRBJ2-1, with 10 bases that match TRBD2. This CDR3 has 15 residues. Germline lookup yields CDR1 LGHNA and CDR2 YSLEER. With V trimmed by 1 base and J by 10 bases, 7 bases remained unmatched. In nucleotides, the CDR3 is TGCGCCAGCAGCCAAGGGAGCGGGAGGGCCGGGGAGCAGTTCTTC. This sequence encodes CASSQGSGRAGEQFF.

The V gene is TRBV13, the J gene TRBJ2-5, with D possibly being TRBD2 (5 bases). With the DNA end fitting TRBJ2-7 better, the J assignment may be wrong. The CDR3 extends over 15 amino acids. Germline CDR1 PRHDT, CDR2 FYEKMQ (reference sequence). The CDR3 nucleotides read TGTGCCAGCAGCCCTTCTAGCCAAAAAGACTACGAGCAGTACTTC. Its protein product is CASSPSSQKDYEQYF.

V usage is TRBV5-1 and J usage is TRBJ2-7, with 9 bases aligning to TRBD2. Trimming removed 4 bases from V and 5 bases from J; junction bases left unmatched: 10. CDR1 is SGHRS, CDR2 YFSETQ, per germline. This CDR3 comprises 15 residues. The CDR3 here is CASSPEGTSSHEQYF. The CDR3 DNA sequence: TGCGCCAGCAGCCCGGAGGGGACTAGCAGCCACGAGCAGTACTTC.

This clone was seen only once. The chain is built from TRBV7-2 and TRBJ1-5; D possibly corresponds to TRBD1 (5 bases). Trimming took off 3 bases at V and 5 bases at J, with 8 bases between the two ends. Per germline, CDR1 SGHTA and CDR2 FQGNSA. The CDR3 has 13 residues. The CDR3 bases are TGTGCCAGCAGCTTCAAAGGGGATCAGCCCCAGCATTTT. Translating gives CASSFKGDQPQHF.

The rearrangement joins TRBV7-2 to TRBJ2-7; D ambiguous. CDR3 length equals 12 residues. Trimming stripped 1 base from V and 6 bases from J, with 7 bases between. The germline V gene has CDR1 SGHTA and CDR2 FQGNSA. Here the CDR3 DNA reads TGTGCCAGCAGCTTAGGTAGATTCGAGCAGTACTTC. Translated, it gives CASSLGRFEQYF.

This chain uses TRBV29-1 with TRBJ1-2, with a tentative D call TRBD1 (6 bases). Trimming pared 6 bases from V and 3 bases from J, leaving 11 bases between. Germline lookup yields CDR1 SQVTM and CDR2 ANQGSEA. The CDR3 is 12 amino acids. Here the CDR3 reads CSVLRGDYGYTF. DNA for the CDR3: TGCAGCGTCCTCAGGGGAGACTATGGCTACACCTTC.

V usage is TRBV14 and J usage is TRBJ2-5, with no clear D. From germline, CDR1 is SGHDN and CDR2 FVKESK. The germline V and J ends were trimmed by 0 bases and 5 bases, with 13 bases remaining between them. There are 15 residues in the CDR3. The CDR3 DNA reads TGTGCCAGCAGCCAAGATTTCGTCTATCGGGAGACCCAGTACTTC. As protein: CASSQDFVYRETQYF.

The J gene is TRBJ2-7, the V gene TRBV6-5; D gene uncertain. Germline V lookup: CDR1 MNHEY, CDR2 SVGAGI. The V end lost 2 bases, the J end lost 0 bases, and 14 bases lay between the germline ends. CDR3 size: 16 residues. CDR3 region: CASSYARVKSSYEQYF. The CDR3 nucleotides read TGTGCCAGCAGTTACGCCCGGGTCAAGTCCTCCTACGAGCAGTACTTC.

The V gene is TRBV7-2, the J gene TRBJ2-1; 14 bases agree with TRBD2. This CDR3 has 16 residues. Germline V lookup: CDR1 SGHTA, CDR2 FQGNSA. Trimming took 5 bases from V and 9 from J; bases not matched to a gene: 9. This chain's CDR3 is CASSQPGLAGAVEQFF. The CDR3 nucleotides read TGTGCCAGCAGCCAACCGGGACTAGCGGGAGCGGTTGAGCAGTTCTTC.

The chain combines TRBV11-2 with TRBJ2-5; 7 nucleotides line up with TRBD1. The CDR3 loop spans 14 amino acids. Trimming cost V 6 bases and J 4 bases; bases outside gene matches: 8. Germline values: CDR1 SGHAT, CDR2 FQNNGV. The CDR3 DNA reads TGTGCCAGCAGTCCGGGACAGTTGGGAGAGACCCAGTACTTC. Translation: CASSPGQLGETQYF.

This sequence joins TRBV7-9 and TRBJ1-5, with D tentatively TRBD1 (5 bases). The CDR3 is made up of 18 amino acids. Deletions cut 1 base from V and 0 bases from J, with 16 bases between. Germline CDR1 is SEHNR and CDR2 is FQNEAQ (reference sequence). The CDR3 loop reads CASSLGALTDTSNQPQHF. Written as DNA, the CDR3 is TGTGCCAGCAGCTTAGGGGCCCTGACAGACACTAGCAATCAGCCCCAGCATTTT.

The rearrangement uses TRBV5-1 and TRBJ2-5; TRBD2 aligns across 7 bases. Gene TRBJ2-7 matches the end of the DNA better, so the J call may be wrong. The CDR3 sequence is 15 residues long. CDR1 and CDR2 (germline): SGHRS, YFSETQ. CDR3 protein: CASSWSSGNFYEQYF. The CDR3 region has the DNA TGCGCCAGCAGCTGGTCAAGCGGGAATTTCTACGAGCAGTACTTC.